Listed below are T cell receptor beta chains from one sample, sequenced in a study of vaccination and CD4 T cells after COVID-19. In TCRdb, the PCR reads were re-called with MiXCR into one record per CDR3 protein. The sample records several thousand distinct CDR3 sequences, roughly 48% being singletons. Their specific antigens are unknown. The source material was CD4+ T cells from blood, cultured in vitro. The receptors shown here come from a human donor in good health. Both conserved end residues are part of each CDR3. Not every row has a clone size; where given, it reads once, few, many or a size class.

size	V	J	CDR3
once	TRBV7-2	TRBJ2-7	CASTTVGHRDEQYF
large	TRBV7-8	TRBJ2-1	CASSSYRLGSYNEQFF
NA	TRBV19	TRBJ2-5	CASGGGTPQETQYF
NA	TRBV27	TRBJ2-5	CASSLWGGETQYF
few	TRBV6-5	TRBJ2-2	CASSFGQGNTGELFF
NA	TRBV19	TRBJ1-5	CASSTQGNQPQHF
NA	TRBV6-1	TRBJ1-5	CATKNSQGSNQPQHF
NA	TRBV6-1	TRBJ2-5	CASSRLAGVTQYF
NA	TRBV2	TRBJ2-1	CASSEGPGLAGEDEQFF
NA	TRBV12-3/TRBV12-4	TRBJ2-7	CASSFMASGRAEQYF
NA	TRBV5-1	TRBJ1-6	CASSSGWGAGNSPLHF
NA	TRBV7-9	TRBJ1-5	CASSSEGSNQPQHF
few	TRBV5-1	TRBJ1-6	CASSLAGRENSPLHF
NA	TRBV6-1	TRBJ2-5	CASSDIWGGLAGSQETQYF
once	TRBV6-1	TRBJ2-3	CASSPYLRRGSDTQYF
NA	TRBV14	TRBJ1-2	CASSPDRFNYGYTF
few	TRBV10-3	TRBJ1-1	CAISQGGNTEAFF
few	TRBV20-1	TRBJ1-2	CSAKPTDRRNYGYTF